This T cell receptor beta chain appears in the sequencing data of a study of T-cell memory formation after mild COVID-19. Points from the study as a whole: Some responding clones appeared in pre-infection memory, suggesting cross-reactive memory joined. Whereas later expanders leaned CD4+, clones contracting day 15 to 85 showed a balanced CD4/CD8 makeup.

Notes on this clonotype: Its antigen is not identified.

TCRdb independently ran MiXCR on the 5' RACE reads; one entry per CDR3 protein. The sample carries roughly 150,000 distinct CDR3 sequences, roughly 15% recorded once. The sequence was obtained from an adult woman who had mild COVID-19 (a few samples of this study predate the infection). Cell type and time point are not known. The specimen was PBMCs or a T cell subset sorted from them (not recorded which).

CDR3 in DNA: TGTGCCAGCAGCTTCGACAGGGGAGGCACTGAAGCTTTCTTT. Protein sequence: CASSFDRGGTEAFF. This rearrangement joins TRBV11-2 to TRBJ1-1; 8 bases are a match to TRBD1. Germline CDR1 is SGHAT and CDR2 is FQNNGV. V gave up 3 bases and J gave up 4 bases; unmatched junction bases: 4. The CDR3 runs 14 residues.